One sample yielded the 30 T cell receptor beta chains listed below, sequenced in a study of OX40 agonist ivuxolimab in advanced cancers. Here immunoSEQ multiplex PCR was the method, and the copy in TCRdb shows in-frame clones only, minus some. The sample holds about 18,000 clones, around 78% seen once. The specimen comprised CD4+ or CD8+ T cells sorted from blood, sampled in a trial of the OX40 agonist ivuxolimab. The receptor set was obtained from an adult with an advanced solid tumor such as melanoma, head and neck, liver or kidney cancer.

The V call is TRBV28, the J call TRBJ1-1, with 8 bases that match TRBD1. There are 15 residues in the CDR3. Per germline, CDR1 MDHEN and CDR2 SYDVKM. With V trimmed by 7 bases and J by 0 bases, 7 bases remained unmatched. The CDR3 DNA reads as TGTGCCAGCAAAACAGGGGGGGGCGTGAACACTGAAGCTTTCTTT. Translating gives CASKTGGGVNTEAFF.

The rearrangement links TRBV2 to TRBJ1-1; TRBD1 agrees at 11 bases. CDR3 length: 16 residues. CDR1 is SNHLY, CDR2 FYNNEI, per germline. The V and J ends lost 6 bases and 6 bases, in that order; junction bases with no gene match: 12. The CDR3 coding sequence is TGTGCCAGCAGAGCGAGGACAGGGGGCGCAGGCGCTGAAGCTTTCTTT. Protein: CASRARTGGAGAEAFF.

The V call is TRBV5-1, the J call TRBJ2-1, with D perhaps TRBD1 (6 bases). The V end lost 0 bases, the J end lost 4 bases, and 8 bases lay between the germline ends. Germline-derived CDR1 and CDR2 are SGHRS and YFSETQ. This CDR3 region has 14 residues. CDR3 DNA sequence: TGCGCCAGCAGCTTGGGACAGGAATACAATGAGCAGTTCTTC. It encodes CASSLGQEYNEQFF.

The chain has TRBV28 and TRBJ1-2; no clear D gene. Per germline, CDR1 MDHEN and CDR2 SYDVKM. This CDR3 region has 11 residues. V lost 3 bases, J lost 8 bases, and 7 bases lay in between. The CDR3 here is CASSFGLGYTF. The CDR3 DNA sequence: TGTGCCAGCAGTTTTGGGCTAGGCTACACCTTC.

V and J are TRBV6-5 and TRBJ2-5; D perhaps matches TRBD2 (5 bases). The V gene lost 0 bases and the J gene lost 7 bases, with 15 bases spanning the gap. Germline V gene lookup returns CDR1 MNHEY and CDR2 SVGAGI. CDR3 length: 15 amino acids. In nucleotides, the CDR3 is TGTGCCAGCAGTTACTCGAGACTACCTCTGGGGACCCAGTACTTC. It translates to CASSYSRLPLGTQYF.

This clone is labeled medium-sized. The chain joins TRBV5-4 to TRBJ2-2; a weak D match, TRBD1 (6 bases). Trimming cost V 7 bases and J 5 bases, with 15 bases left between them. CDR3 length: 14 residues. Germline V gene data show CDR1 as SGHNT and CDR2 as YYREEE (reference sequence). CDR3 region: CASGTGYTTGELFF. The DNA of the CDR3 is TGTGCCAGCGGAACAGGGTATACGACCGGGGAGCTGTTTTTT.

The chain has TRBV7-6 and TRBJ2-1; the D gene is possibly TRBD2 (7 bases). Trimming stripped 2 bases from V and 0 bases from J, with 14 bases between. CDR1 is SGHVS and CDR2 is FNYEAQ in the germline V gene. The CDR3 has 17 residues. CDR3 in DNA: TGTGCCAGCAGCTTACTAGAGGGGGGGCTCTCCTACAATGAGCAGTTCTTC. Protein: CASSLLEGGLSYNEQFF.

V usage is TRBV7-2 and J usage is TRBJ2-5; D is uncertain. This CDR3 is 12 amino acids long. Germline lookup yields CDR1 SGHTA and CDR2 FQGNSA. The V end lost 5 bases, the J end lost 5 bases, and 9 bases lay between the germline ends. The DNA of the CDR3 is TGTGCCAGCAGCCTGGACCGGGAGACCCAGTACTTC. It is translated as CASSLDRETQYF.

CDR3 residues: CAILGDRGVTEAFF. CDR3 DNA: TGTGCCATCTTAGGAGACAGGGGAGTCACTGAAGCTTTCTTT. This chain uses TRBV10-3 with TRBJ1-1, with 8 bases identical to TRBD1. Germline V gene data show CDR1 as ENHRY and CDR2 as SYGVKD. The CDR3 has 14 residues. The J segment lost 4 bases and the V segment lost 8 bases, leaving 9 bases of the junction unmatched.

This clone was detected once. J is TRBJ2-3 and V is TRBV19; 9 nucleotides align to TRBD1. From germline, CDR1 is LNHDA and CDR2 SQIVND (reference sequence). V lost 11 bases, J lost 1 base, and 4 bases stayed unmatched. This CDR3 is 13 amino acids long. The CDR3 coding sequence is TGTGCCTGCCGGGACAGGGGCACAGATACGCAGTATTTT. It encodes CACRDRGTDTQYF.

V and J are TRBV7-2 and TRBJ2-1; D remains ambiguous. The V and J ends lost 3 bases and 9 bases respectively, with 12 bases between them. The germline V gene has CDR1 SGHTA and CDR2 FQGNSA. This CDR3 is built from 13 residues. CDR3 residues: CASSFGVLPEQFF. The CDR3 DNA reads as TGTGCCAGCAGCTTCGGAGTTCTACCTGAGCAGTTCTTC.

The CDR3 DNA reads as TGTGCCACCCTAGCGGTAACCTACAATGAGCAGTTCTTC. The encoded protein is CATLAVTYNEQFF. The J gene is TRBJ2-1, the V gene TRBV25-1; TRBD2 aligns across 7 bases. Per the germline V gene, CDR1 is MGHDK and CDR2 is SYGVNS. CDR3 length: 13 amino acids. V trimming: 10 bases; J trimming: 2 bases; junction bases outside the gene matches: 5.

The gene calls are TRBV6-4 and TRBJ1-1; tentatively, D is TRBD1 (6 bases). Trimming shortened V by 6 bases and J by 1 base, and 12 bases separated the two germline ends. The CDR3 length is 14 residues. Germline-derived CDR1 and CDR2 are MRHNA and SNTAGT. The CDR3 region is CASRETGRNTEAFF. Written as DNA, the CDR3 is TGTGCCAGCAGGGAAACAGGGAGGAACACTGAAGCTTTCTTT.

This chain links TRBV12-5 with TRBJ1-1; D possibly corresponds to TRBD1 (5 bases). This CDR3 spans 14 amino acids. Germline loops: CDR1 LGHNT, CDR2 FRNRAP. Trimming removed 1 base at V and 5 bases at J, with 11 bases between. CDR3 in amino acids: CASGLGGGRTEAFF. DNA for the CDR3: TGTGCTAGTGGTTTGGGGGGCGGCAGAACTGAAGCTTTCTTT.

The genes are TRBV14 and TRBJ1-3; D gene ambiguous. The CDR3 has 14 residues. Trimming took 2 bases from V and 3 from J, leaving 8 bases between them. The germline CDR1 and CDR2 sequences are SGHDN and FVKESK. CDR3 DNA: TGTGCCAGCAGCCAATTGCTAAATGGAAACACCATATATTTT. This sequence encodes CASSQLLNGNTIYF.

CDR3 protein: CASSFWGGNEQFF. The CDR3 DNA follows: TGCGCCAGCAGCTTCTGGGGAGGGAATGAGCAGTTCTTC. The J gene is TRBJ2-1, the V gene TRBV5-1, with 7 bases that match TRBD2. The germline CDR1 and CDR2 sequences are SGHRS and YFSETQ. The CDR3 has 13 residues. The trim removed 2 bases at V and 7 bases at J, leaving 3 bases unmatched.

The chain joins TRBV27 to TRBJ2-2; 7 nucleotides agree with TRBD1. J was trimmed by 4 bases and V by 6 bases; bases with no gene match: 8. There are 15 residues in the CDR3. Per the germline V gene, CDR1 is MNHEY and CDR2 is SMNVEV (reference sequence). DNA of the CDR3: TGTGCCAGCAGCCTCCGGACAGGCGGCACCGGGGAGCTGTTTTTT. Residues: CASSLRTGGTGELFF.

The V call is TRBV4-1, the J call TRBJ2-3, with a possible D match to TRBD1 (6 bases). The CDR3 extends over 16 amino acids. Trimming cost V 0 bases and J 1 base, with 11 bases left between them. The germline V gene has CDR1 MGHRA and CDR2 YSYEKL. The CDR3 DNA reads TGCGCCAGCAGCCAAGAAACAGGGTTCGGCACAGATACGCAGTATTTT. Translation gives CASSQETGFGTDTQYF.

This chain connects TRBV18 to TRBJ2-3, with TRBD2 matching 10 bases. The ends lost 3 bases at V and 0 bases at J; junction bases unmatched: 6. There are 17 residues in the CDR3. Looked up from germline, CDR1 is KGHSH and CDR2 is LQKENI. The CDR3 region has the DNA TGTGCCAGCTCACCCCTCTCTAGCGGGGGAAGCACAGATACGCAGTATTTT. It is translated as CASSPLSSGGSTDTQYF. Looking up the rest from reference TRBV18 and TRBJ2-3 gives the full variable domain: NAGVMQNPRHLVRRRGQEARLRCSPMKGHSHVYWYRQLPEEGLKFMVYLQKENIIDESGMPKERFSAEFPKEGPSILRIQQVVRGDSAAYFCASSPLSSGGSTDTQYFGPGTRLTVL.

This clone was counted only a few times. The chain combines TRBV6-5 with TRBJ1-6; a weak D match, TRBD1 (6 bases). Germline V gives CDR1 MNHEY, CDR2 SVGAGI. Trimming shortened V by 7 bases and J by 13 bases, and 17 bases separated the two germline ends. The CDR3 runs to 13 residues. The CDR3 DNA sequence: TGTGCCAGCATGGTAACACAGGGATCCCCCCTCCACTTT. It yields the protein CASMVTQGSPLHF.

DNA for the CDR3: TGTGCCTGGAGGAGGGACTATGGTGAAGAGACCCAGTACTTC. Residues: CAWRRDYGEETQYF. This sequence joins TRBV30 and TRBJ2-5; 7 bases fit TRBD2. Germline CDR1 GTSNPN, CDR2 SVGIG (reference sequence). After removal of 3 bases from V and 3 bases from J, the junction contained 7 bases not matched to a gene. The CDR3 runs to 14 residues.

The chain links TRBV4-3 to TRBJ2-3, with 8 bases aligning to TRBD1. The germline V gene encodes CDR1 LGHNA and CDR2 YSLEER. The CDR3 runs to 14 residues. V was clipped by 5 bases and J by 11 bases; unmatched bases: 12. For the CDR3, the DNA is TGCGCCAGCAGCACAAGACAGGGGTCGAGGGGGCAGTATTTT. Protein: CASSTRQGSRGQYF.

The sample holds one count of this clone. The genes are TRBV6-1 and TRBJ1-2; D is perhaps TRBD1 (6 bases). Deletions cut 5 bases from V and 6 bases from J, with 13 bases between. The length of the CDR3 is 13 residues. CDR1 MNHNS and CDR2 SASEGT come from the germline V gene. DNA of the CDR3: TGTGCCAGCAGTCGGGGGGCGTACGATGGCTACACCTTC. Translated: CASSRGAYDGYTF.

The chain uses TRBV6-1 and TRBJ1-2, with D possibly being TRBD1 (5 bases). Germline CDR1 and CDR2: MNHNS and SASEGT. V lost 1 base to trimming and J lost 7 bases, with 19 bases between them. This CDR3 is 16 amino acids long. CDR3 residues: CASSEGLGLLGPGYTF. CDR3 nucleotide sequence: TGTGCCAGCAGTGAAGGTCTCGGGCTTTTGGGGCCTGGCTACACCTTC.

The genes are TRBV11-3 and TRBJ2-7; TRBD1 is a possible D gene (6 bases). The CDR3 is 12 residues long. The ends were cut back, 5 bases at V and 5 bases at J, with 10 bases in the middle. Germline assignment: CDR1 SGHNT and CDR2 YENEEA. This CDR3 reads CASSKGQHEQYF. Written as DNA, the CDR3 is TGTGCCAGCAGCAAGGGACAACACGAGCAGTACTTC.

The J gene is TRBJ2-3, the V gene TRBV4-2, with 11 bases matching TRBD1. CDR3 length equals 17 residues. Germline V gene sequence: CDR1 LGHNA, CDR2 YNFKEQ. The junction had 8 bases not matched to a gene; V was cut back by 2 bases and J by 4 bases. CDR3 nucleotides: TGTGCCAGCAGCCAATTCCGGGACAGGGGGGGAGCAGATACGCAGTATTTT. This encodes CASSQFRDRGGADTQYF.

The chain combines TRBV19 with TRBJ1-2; tentatively, D is TRBD1 (5 bases). Germline V CDR1 and CDR2: LNHDA, SQIVND (reference sequence). V was trimmed by 5 bases and J by 5 bases, leaving 9 bases between them. This CDR3 is built from 12 residues. CDR3 protein: CASSDRVYGYTF. Written as DNA, the CDR3 is TGTGCCAGTAGTGACAGAGTTTATGGCTACACCTTC.

This chain connects TRBV27 to TRBJ2-1; D is possibly TRBD1 or TRBD2 (6 bases each). Germline lookup yields CDR1 MNHEY and CDR2 SMNVEV (reference sequence). This CDR3 has 16 residues. Trimming stripped 7 bases from V and 6 bases from J, with 22 bases between. This chain's CDR3 is CASTGLWGASANEQFF. The DNA for the CDR3 is TGTGCCAGCACCGGACTCTGGGGGGCTTCCGCCAATGAGCAGTTCTTC.

The chain carries TRBV30 and TRBJ1-1; D remains unclear. The CDR3 extends over 13 amino acids. Trimming removed 3 bases at V and 1 base at J, with 9 bases between. CDR1 GTSNPN and CDR2 SVGIG come from the germline V gene (reference sequence). CDR3 loop: CAWRGSGNTEAFF. DNA for the CDR3: TGTGCCTGGAGGGGGTCAGGGAACACTGAAGCTTTCTTT.

The chain uses TRBV16 and TRBJ1-5; D is unclear. This CDR3 spans 15 amino acids. Trimming removed 0 bases from V and 7 bases from J, with 13 bases in between. From germline, CDR1 is KGHSY and CDR2 FQNENV. Written as DNA, the CDR3 is TGTGCCAGCAGCCAATCCCCCGACGGTGGGCAGCCCCAGCATTTT. Its protein is CASSQSPDGGQPQHF.